This TCR beta chain was identified in a study of Ad26.COV2.S vaccination and SARS-CoV-2 variants. Overall study findings and caveats: Participants in the vaccine arm had higher spike-specific TCR breadth; placebo recipients had lower. Spike-specific CD8+ and CD4+ T cell responses reportedly showed substantial breadth after vaccination. Using TCR breadth and depth analyses may have led to underestimated total T cell responses.

Documented treatment: some 20 received Ad26.COV2.S at low or high dose, single or two shots; roughly five received placebo; per-sample allocation not given. Samples analyzed were those drawn on day 63 after the first vaccine or placebo injection. The administered vaccine (an Ad26 vector) expressed Wuhan-strain SARS-CoV-2 spike. Points on this clone: What it binds is unknown.

V gave up 5 bases and J gave up 1 base; unmatched junction bases: 6. CDR1 is SGHVS, CDR2 FNYEAQ, per germline. The CDR3 totals 16 residues. Libraries were prepared by immunoSEQ multiplex PCR; TCRdb keeps only in-frame clonotypes and omits some of them. This repertoire shows about 320,000 clones, about 86% found once; its top ten account for 1.9%. This chain connects TRBV7-6 to TRBJ2-3; 10 bases line up with TRBD2. Sequenced here: peripheral blood, sampled in a trial of Ad26.COV2.S vaccine versus placebo. The source is a person between 18 and 59 years old who received the Ad26.COV2.S COVID-19 vaccine or a placebo. The CDR3 bases are TGTGCCAGCAGCCGGGTTGGGACTAGCGGCACAGATACGCAGTATTTT. This codes for CASSRVGTSGTDTQYF.